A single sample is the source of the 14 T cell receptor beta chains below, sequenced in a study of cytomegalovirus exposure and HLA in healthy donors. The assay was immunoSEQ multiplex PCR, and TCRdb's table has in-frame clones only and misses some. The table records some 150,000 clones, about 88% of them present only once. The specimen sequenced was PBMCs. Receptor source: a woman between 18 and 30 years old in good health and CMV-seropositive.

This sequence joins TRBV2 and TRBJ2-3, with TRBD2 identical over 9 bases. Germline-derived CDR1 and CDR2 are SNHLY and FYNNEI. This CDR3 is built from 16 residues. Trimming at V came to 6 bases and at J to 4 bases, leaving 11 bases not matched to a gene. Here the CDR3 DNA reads TGTGCCAGCAGCGAGGGGCGGGGGGGCTCCCCAGATACGCAGTATTTT. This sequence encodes CASSEGRGGSPDTQYF. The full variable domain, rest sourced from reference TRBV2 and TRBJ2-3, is EPEVTQTPSHQVTQMGQEVILRCVPISNHLYFYWYRQILGQKVEFLVSFYNNEISEKSEIFDDQFSVERPDGSNFTLKIRSTKLEDSAMYFCASSEGRGGSPDTQYFGPGTRLTVL.

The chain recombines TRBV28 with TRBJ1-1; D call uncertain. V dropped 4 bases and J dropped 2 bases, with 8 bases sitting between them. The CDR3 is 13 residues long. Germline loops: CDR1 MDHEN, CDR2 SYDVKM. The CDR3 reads CASSSPVNTEAFF. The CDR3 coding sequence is TGTGCCAGCAGTTCGCCAGTTAACACTGAAGCTTTCTTT. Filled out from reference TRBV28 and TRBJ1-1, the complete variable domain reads DVKVTQSSRYLVKRTGEKVFLECVQDMDHENMFWYRQDPGLGLRLIYFSYDVKMKEKGDIPEGYSVSREKKERFSLILESASTNQTSMYLCASSSPVNTEAFFGQGTRLTVV.

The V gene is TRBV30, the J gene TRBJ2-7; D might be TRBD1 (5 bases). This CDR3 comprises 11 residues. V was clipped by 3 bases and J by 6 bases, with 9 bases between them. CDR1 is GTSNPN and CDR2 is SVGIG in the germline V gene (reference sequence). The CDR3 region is CAWRQVAEQYF. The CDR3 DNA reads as TGTGCCTGGAGACAGGTGGCCGAGCAGTACTTC.

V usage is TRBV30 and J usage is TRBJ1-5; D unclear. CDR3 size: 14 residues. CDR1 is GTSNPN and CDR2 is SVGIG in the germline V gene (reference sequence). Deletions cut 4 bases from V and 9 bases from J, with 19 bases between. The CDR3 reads CAWTEARTYGPQHF. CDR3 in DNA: TGTGCCTGGACTGAGGCCAGAACCTATGGGCCCCAGCATTTT.

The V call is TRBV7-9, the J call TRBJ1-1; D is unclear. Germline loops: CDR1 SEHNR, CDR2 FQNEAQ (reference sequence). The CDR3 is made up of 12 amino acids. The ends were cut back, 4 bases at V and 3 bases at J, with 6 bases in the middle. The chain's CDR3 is CASSSSDTEAFF. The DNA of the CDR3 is TGTGCCAGCAGCTCTAGTGACACTGAAGCTTTCTTT.

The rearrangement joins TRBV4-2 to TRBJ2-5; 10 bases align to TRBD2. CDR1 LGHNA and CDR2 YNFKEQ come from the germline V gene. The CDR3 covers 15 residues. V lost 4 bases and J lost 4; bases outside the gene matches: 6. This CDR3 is CASSPSSGGIETQYF. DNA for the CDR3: TGTGCCAGCAGCCCCAGTAGCGGGGGGATAGAGACCCAGTACTTC.

As DNA, the CDR3 is TGTGCCAGCTCGGACCTCCAGGGCGGTGAAAAACTGTTTTTT. Translating it yields CASSDLQGGEKLFF. The V gene is TRBV27, the J gene TRBJ1-4; D may be TRBD1 (5 bases). The germline V gene encodes CDR1 MNHEY and CDR2 SMNVEV (reference sequence). The V and J ends lost 8 bases and 7 bases respectively, with 17 bases between them. The CDR3 contains 14 residues.

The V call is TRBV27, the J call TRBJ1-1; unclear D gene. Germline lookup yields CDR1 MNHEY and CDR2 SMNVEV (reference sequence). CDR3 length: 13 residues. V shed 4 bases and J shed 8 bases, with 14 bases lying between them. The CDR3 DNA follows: TGTGCCAGCAGTTCCCCCGGACTGGGGGAAGCTTTCTTT. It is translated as CASSSPGLGEAFF.

The CDR3: CASSFSLFPLHF. Written as DNA, the CDR3 is TGTGCCAGCAGCTTCTCTTTGTTTCCCCTCCACTTT. This chain uses TRBV7-2 with TRBJ1-6; no clear D. The CDR3 is 12 residues long. CDR1 is SGHTA and CDR2 is FQGNSA in the germline V gene. The ends were cut back, 3 bases at V and 13 bases at J, with 10 bases in the middle.

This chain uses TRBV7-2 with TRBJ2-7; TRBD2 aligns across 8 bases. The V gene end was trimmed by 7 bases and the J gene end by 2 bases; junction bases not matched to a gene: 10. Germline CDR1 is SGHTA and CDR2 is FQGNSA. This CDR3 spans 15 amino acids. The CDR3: CASTPDGGAPYEQYF. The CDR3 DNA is TGTGCCAGCACCCCCGACGGGGGGGCCCCCTACGAGCAGTACTTC.

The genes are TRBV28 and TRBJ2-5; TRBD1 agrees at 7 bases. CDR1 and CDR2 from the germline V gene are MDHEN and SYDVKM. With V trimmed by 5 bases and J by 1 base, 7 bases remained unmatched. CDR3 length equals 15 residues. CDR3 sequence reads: CASSTRDRSQETQYF. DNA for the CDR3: TGTGCCAGCAGTACCCGGGACAGAAGCCAAGAGACCCAGTACTTC.

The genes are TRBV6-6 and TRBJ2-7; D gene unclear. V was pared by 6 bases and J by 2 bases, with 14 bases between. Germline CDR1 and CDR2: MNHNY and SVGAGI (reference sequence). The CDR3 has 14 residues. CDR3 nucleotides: TGTGCCAGCAGCCCTAGGTCCGGCCCCTACGAGCAGTACTTC. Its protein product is CASSPRSGPYEQYF.

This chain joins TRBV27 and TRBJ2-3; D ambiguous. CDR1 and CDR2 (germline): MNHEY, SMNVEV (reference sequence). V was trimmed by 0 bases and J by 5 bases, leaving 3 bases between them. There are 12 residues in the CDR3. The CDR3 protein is CASSLSRDTQYF. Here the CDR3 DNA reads TGTGCCAGCAGTTTATCTAGAGATACGCAGTATTTT.

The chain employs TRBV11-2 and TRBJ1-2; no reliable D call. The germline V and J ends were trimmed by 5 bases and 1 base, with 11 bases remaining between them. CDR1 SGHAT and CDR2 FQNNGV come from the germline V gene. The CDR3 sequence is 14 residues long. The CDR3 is CASSRLPGNYGYTF. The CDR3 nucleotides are TGTGCCAGCAGCCGCCTCCCGGGTAACTATGGCTACACCTTC. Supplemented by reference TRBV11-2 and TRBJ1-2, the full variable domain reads EAGVAQSPRYKIIEKRQSVAFWCNPISGHATLYWYQQILGQGPKLLIQFQNNGVVDDSQLPKDRFSAERLKGVDSTLKIQPAKLEDSAVYLCASSRLPGNYGYTFGSGTRLTVV.